This entry lists 10 T cell receptor beta chains sequenced from one sample in a study of vaccination effects on CD4 cells after COVID-19. Antigen-specific CD4+ T cells were expanded with viral peptide pools in the ViraFEST assay before sequencing. When less than 12 days of culture had elapsed, CD4+ T cells were isolated. Clones were sequenced by immunoSEQ multiplex PCR, and TCRdb holds only the in-frame ones, with some missing. The table includes approximately 87,000 clones, around 76% detected once. Their cognate antigens are unknown. The sample in question was CD4+ T cells from PBMCs cultured with HCoV-229E spike peptides, obtained before COVID-19 vaccination. These TCRs come from a human donor who received a COVID-19 vaccine.

The rearrangement joins TRBV7-2 to TRBJ2-5; D might be TRBD1 (5 bases). CDR1 SGHTA and CDR2 FQGNSA come from the germline V gene. The CDR3 covers 14 residues. V was trimmed by 2 bases and J by 5 bases, leaving 12 bases between them. The CDR3 DNA sequence: TGTGCCAGCAGCTTAAGGTCTGGGGCCGAGACCCAGTACTTC. It is translated as CASSLRSGAETQYF. Full variable domain (outside the CDR3, taken from reference TRBV7-2 and TRBJ2-5): GAGVSQSPSNKVTEKGKDVELRCDPISGHTALYWYRQSLGQGLEFLIYFQGNSAPDKSGLPSDRFSAERTGGSVSTLTIQRTQQEDSAVYLCASSLRSGAETQYFGPGTRLLVL.

CDR3 region: CASRIDSNQPQHF. The CDR3, as DNA: TGTGCCAGCAGGATCGATAGCAATCAGCCCCAGCATTTT. The chain combines TRBV6-5 with TRBJ1-5; D gene ambiguous. The CDR3 extends over 13 amino acids. V lost 6 bases and J 0 bases, leaving 6 bases between the germline ends. Germline V gives CDR1 MNHEY, CDR2 SVGAGI.

V gene TRBV19 combines with J gene TRBJ1-4; the match to TRBD1 covers 7 bases. The germline gives CDR1 LNHDA, CDR2 SQIVND (reference sequence). The J segment lost 5 bases and the V segment lost 3 bases, leaving 3 bases of the junction unmatched. The CDR3 consists of 14 residues. CDR3 residues: CASSIGTVNEKLFF. Written as DNA, the CDR3 is TGTGCCAGTAGTATTGGGACAGTGAATGAAAAACTGTTTTTT.

The chain carries TRBV30 and TRBJ2-2, with D perhaps TRBD1 (5 bases). V shed 0 bases and J shed 4 bases, with 12 bases lying between them. The CDR3 runs to 15 residues. CDR1 is GTSNPN, CDR2 SVGIG, per germline (reference sequence). DNA of the CDR3: TGTGCCTGGAGTGTAAAGGGGATCAGCACCGGGGAGCTGTTTTTT. This gives the protein CAWSVKGISTGELFF.

This clone was recorded a few times. The chain carries TRBV11-2 and TRBJ1-2; D perhaps matches TRBD1 (5 bases). CDR3 length: 12 residues. The V gene lost 4 bases and the J gene lost 6 bases, with 9 bases spanning the gap. From germline, CDR1 is SGHAT and CDR2 FQNNGV. The DNA for the CDR3 is TGTGCCAGCAGCTGGGGGGGTGATGGCTACACCTTC. Translating it yields CASSWGGDGYTF.

The chain combines TRBV30 with TRBJ1-1; 7 bases align to TRBD1. This CDR3 comprises 14 residues. J lost 4 bases, V lost 3 bases, and 8 bases had no gene match. CDR1 is GTSNPN, CDR2 SVGIG, per germline (reference sequence). The CDR3: CAWRRQGFGTEAFF. CDR3 DNA sequence: TGTGCCTGGAGGAGACAGGGCTTTGGCACTGAAGCTTTCTTT.

The chain is built from TRBV6-5 and TRBJ2-4; TRBD1 matches at 9 bases. J gave up 9 bases and V 7 bases, and 10 bases lay outside the gene matches. The CDR3 extends over 14 amino acids. Germline V gives CDR1 MNHEY, CDR2 SVGAGI. CDR3 loop: CASKLTGGGGIQYF. In DNA form, the CDR3 reads TGTGCCAGCAAGTTGACAGGGGGAGGTGGCATTCAGTACTTC.

This chain uses TRBV27 with TRBJ2-1; the D call may be TRBD1 or TRBD2 (5 bases each). The CDR3 is 13 residues long. Germline V gives CDR1 MNHEY, CDR2 SMNVEV (reference sequence). V dropped 8 bases and J dropped 7 bases, with 15 bases sitting between them. CDR3 DNA: TGTGCCAGCCGAGGGGTGGATGAGAATGAGCAGTTCTTC. Translated, it gives CASRGVDENEQFF.

The chain combines TRBV3-1 (or the pseudogene TRBV3-2) with TRBJ2-7, with D perhaps matching TRBD1 or TRBD2 (5 bases each). The CDR3 covers 13 residues. Germline CDR1 and CDR2: LGHDT and YNNKEL (reference sequence). V lost 1 base to trimming and J lost 7 bases, with 11 bases between them. The CDR3 here is CASSQGTGGEQYV. The CDR3 region has the DNA TGTGCCAGCAGCCAAGGGACTGGGGGAGAGCAGTACGTC.

V and J are TRBV27 and TRBJ1-6, with D unclear. The V end was cut by 3 bases, the J end by 5 bases, with 5 bases between. Germline loops: CDR1 MNHEY, CDR2 SMNVEV (reference sequence). The CDR3 loop spans 13 amino acids. CDR3 residues: CASSLLNNSPLHF. The CDR3 bases are TGTGCCAGCAGTTTGCTGAATAATTCACCCCTCCACTTT.